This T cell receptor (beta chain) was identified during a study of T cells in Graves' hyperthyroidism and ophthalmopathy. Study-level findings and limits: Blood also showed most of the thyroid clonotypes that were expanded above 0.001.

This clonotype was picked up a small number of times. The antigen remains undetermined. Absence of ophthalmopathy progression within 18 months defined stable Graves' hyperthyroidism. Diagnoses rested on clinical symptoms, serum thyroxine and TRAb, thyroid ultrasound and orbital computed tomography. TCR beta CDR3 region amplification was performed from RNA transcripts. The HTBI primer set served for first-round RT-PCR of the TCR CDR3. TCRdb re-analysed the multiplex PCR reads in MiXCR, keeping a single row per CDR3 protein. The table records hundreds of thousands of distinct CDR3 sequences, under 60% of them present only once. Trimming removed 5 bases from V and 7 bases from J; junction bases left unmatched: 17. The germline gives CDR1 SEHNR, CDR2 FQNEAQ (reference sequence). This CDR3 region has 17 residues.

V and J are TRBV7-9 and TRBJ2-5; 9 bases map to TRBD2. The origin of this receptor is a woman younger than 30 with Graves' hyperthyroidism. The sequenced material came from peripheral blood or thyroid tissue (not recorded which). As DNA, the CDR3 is TGTGCCAGCAGCCAAGAAGTTCAGCGGGAGGTCCTCTGGACCCAGTACTTC. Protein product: CASSQEVQREVLWTQYF. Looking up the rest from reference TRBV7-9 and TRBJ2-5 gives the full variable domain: DTGVSQNPRHKITKRGQNVTFRCDPISEHNRLYWYRQTLGQGPEFLTYFQNEAQLEKSRLLSDRFSAERPKGSFSTLEIQRTEQGDSAMYLCASSQEVQREVLWTQYFGPGTRLLVL.